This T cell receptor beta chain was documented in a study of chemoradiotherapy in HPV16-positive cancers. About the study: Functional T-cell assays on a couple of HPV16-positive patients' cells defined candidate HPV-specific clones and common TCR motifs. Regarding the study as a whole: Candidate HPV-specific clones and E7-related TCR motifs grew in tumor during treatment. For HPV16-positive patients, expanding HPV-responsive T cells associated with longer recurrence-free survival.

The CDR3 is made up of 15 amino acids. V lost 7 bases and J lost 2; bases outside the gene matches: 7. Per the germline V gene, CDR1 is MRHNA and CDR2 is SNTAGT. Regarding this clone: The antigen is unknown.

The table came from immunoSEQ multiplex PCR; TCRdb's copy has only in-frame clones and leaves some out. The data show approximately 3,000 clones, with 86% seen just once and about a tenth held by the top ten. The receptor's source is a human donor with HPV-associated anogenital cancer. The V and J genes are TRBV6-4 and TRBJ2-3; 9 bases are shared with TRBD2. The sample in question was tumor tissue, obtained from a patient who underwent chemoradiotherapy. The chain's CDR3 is CASTLSGGDTDTQYF. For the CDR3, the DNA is TGTGCCAGCACCCTTAGCGGGGGCGACACAGATACGCAGTATTTT.